The entry that follows covers one T cell receptor beta chain sequence. The antigen remains undetermined. This sample was included in a study of shared clonotypes between healthy human individuals. Study observations and caveats: Naive subsets typically showed greater estimated richness than memory subsets.

Template for every sorted-subset replicate PCR totaled 150 to 250 ng DNA, some 30,000 T cell genomes. Using immunoSEQ multiplex PCR, the repertoire was profiled, and TCRdb retains in-frame clones only, with some absent. The table includes 2 million to 2.5 million clones, approximately 94% detected once. CDR3 length: 15 residues. The germline gives CDR1 MNHEY, CDR2 SMNVEV (reference sequence). V gave up 5 bases and J gave up 0 bases, with 8 bases separating them. The sequenced material came from naive CD4+ T cells sorted from blood. Indicated subset: CD45RA+ positively selected. The V call is TRBV27, the J call TRBJ2-6; D is uncertain. This clonotype was obtained from a young man in good health. Here the CDR3 DNA reads TGTGCCAGCAGTACCCCACACTCTGGGGCCAACGTCCTGACTTTC. Translating gives CASSTPHSGANVLTF.